The TCR beta chain under discussion was sequenced for a study of blood T cell repertoires in COVID-19. Libraries were prepared by immunoSEQ multiplex PCR; TCRdb keeps only in-frame clonotypes and omits some of them. Altogether under 300,000 clones are present, around 87% being singletons, with the ten largest covering 5.5% to 9%. Trimming pared 4 bases from V and 0 bases from J, leaving 10 bases between. CDR1 SGHAT and CDR2 FQNNGV come from the germline V gene. This CDR3 spans 15 amino acids. Specimen: peripheral blood. The clonotype comes from a woman in her seventies with active or convalescent COVID-19. The chain carries TRBV11-2 and TRBJ1-3; tentatively, D is TRBD1 (5 bases). The CDR3 DNA is TGTGCCAGCAGCTCCGGGACTGACTCTGGAAACACCATATATTTT. Its protein is CASSSGTDSGNTIYF.